Following are 7 T cell receptor beta chains from one sample sequenced in a study of T cells in women clearing cervical HPV infection. The protocol was immunoSEQ multiplex PCR, while the TCRdb copy is restricted to in-frame clones and leaves out a portion. Recorded for this sample: tens of thousands of clones. The source material was blood buffy coat. The receptors come from a woman between 18 and 70 years old with a cervical HPV16 infection that either progressed to CIN3+ or cleared (not recorded which).

Comments on this clone: The read comes to an end 3 residues before the CDR3 does, leaving the germline J gene to fill in the end. J is TRBJ2-5 and V is TRBV5-1, with 7 nucleotides matching TRBD1. The V segment lost 4 bases and the J segment 2 bases; nucleotides outside the gene matches: 8. CDR3 length equals 15 residues. Germline loops: CDR1 SGHRS, CDR2 YFSETQ. CDR3 region: CASSATGVEQETQYF. The DNA read from the CDR3 is TGCGCCAGCAGCGCCACAGGGGTCGAACAAGAGACC.

Turning to this clone: The read finishes 3 residues shy of the CDR3 end, and the germline J gene is used to complete it. The rearrangement links TRBV28 to TRBJ2-2, with D perhaps assigned TRBD1 or TRBD2 (6 bases each). This CDR3 comprises 16 residues. Germline V gives CDR1 MDHEN, CDR2 SYDVKM. CDR3 bases read: TGTGCCAGCAGCCCTTACAGGGAGGTAGCTAATGAAAAG. Protein: CASSPYREVANEK. The entire CDR3 protein reads CASSPYREVANEKLFF.

In the case of this clone: The read stops 3 residues short of the end of the CDR3; the missing end is completed from the germline J gene. The chain is built from TRBV10-2 and TRBJ2-1; 9 bases fit TRBD2. The junction had 3 bases not matched to a gene; V was cut back by 2 bases and J by 7 bases. The CDR3 sequence is 14 residues long. CDR1 and CDR2 (germline): WSHSY, SAAADI. Partial CDR3 DNA: TGCGCCAGCAGTGAGAGCGGGAGGAGTAATGAG. Translating gives CASSESGRSNE. The complete CDR3 reads CASSESGRSNEQFF.

As for this clone: The read terminates 3 residues ahead of where the CDR3 ends, so the germline J gene completes it. The genes are TRBV2 and TRBJ1-6, with D possibly being TRBD1 (5 bases). The CDR3 is 10 residues long. Germline V gene lookup returns CDR1 SNHLY and CDR2 FYNNEI. CDR3 sequence reads: CASSRDSLHF. The covered CDR3 bases are TGTGCCAGCAGTCGGGACTCC.

A word on this clone: The CDR3 is cut off 3 residues early in the read; its end comes from the germline J gene. The chain employs TRBV10-3 and TRBJ2-7; 9 bases agree with TRBD1. The germline CDR1 and CDR2 sequences are ENHRY and SYGVKD. CDR3 length: 14 residues. The V and J ends lost 6 bases and 3 bases, in that order; junction bases with no gene match: 6. The CDR3 bases that were read are TGTGCCATCAGGGGGGACAGGGCCAACTACGAG. Translated: CAIRGDRANYE. In full, the CDR3 is CAIRGDRANYEQYF.

Worth noting for this clone: The read terminates 3 residues before the CDR3 end, so the remaining end is supplied by the germline J gene. The chain employs TRBV30 and TRBJ2-3, with 9 nucleotides matching TRBD2. V lost 1 base, J lost 4 bases, and 0 bases stayed unmatched. Germline V gene lookup returns CDR1 GTSNPN and CDR2 SVGIG (reference sequence). CDR3 length: 13 amino acids. This CDR3 reads CAWSGLAADTQYF. The part of the CDR3 DNA that was read is TGTGCCTGGAGTGGACTAGCGGCAGATACG. The full variable domain, in which reference TRBV30 and TRBJ2-3 provide the parts outside the CDR3, is SQTIHQWPATLVQPVGSPLSLECTVEGTSNPNLYWYRQAAGRGLQLLFYSVGIGQISSEVPQNLSASRPQDRQFILSSKKLLLSDSGFYLCAWSGLAADTQYFGPGTRLTVL.

For this clone: The read ends 3 residues early relative to the CDR3; the germline J gene fills the gap. The chain joins TRBV19 to TRBJ1-5, with no clear D. The V end lost 6 bases, the J end lost 3 bases, and 9 bases lay between the germline ends. Germline CDR1 is LNHDA and CDR2 is SQIVND (reference sequence). The CDR3 totals 13 residues. The CDR3 spells CASRTANNQPQHF. CDR3 DNA, as far as it was read: TGTGCCAGTAGAACAGCTAACAATCAGCCC. Supplemented by reference TRBV19 and TRBJ1-5, the full variable domain reads DGGITQSPKYLFRKEGQNVTLSCEQNLNHDAMYWYRQDPGQGLRLIYYSQIVNDFQKGDIAEGYSVSREKKESFPLTVTSAQKNPTAFYLCASRTANNQPQHFGDGTRLSIL.